Each of the 15 T cell receptor beta chains below was sequenced from the same sample in a study of cytomegalovirus exposure and HLA in healthy donors. Primers: 60 Vbeta forward and 13 Jbeta reverse. Generated by immunoSEQ multiplex PCR, the TCRdb table keeps only in-frame clones and is missing some. The sample has approximately 73,000 clones, roughly 60% seen once; the top ten hold approximately 5.4%. Sample: PBMCs. All receptors derive from a young man in good health and CMV-seropositive.

This clone was picked up a small number of times. This sequence joins TRBV28 and TRBJ1-5; 8 bases map to TRBD1. The CDR3 is made up of 15 amino acids. The junction had 8 bases not matched to a gene; V was cut back by 6 bases and J by 4 bases. The germline gives CDR1 MDHEN, CDR2 SYDVKM. CDR3 loop: CASRKTGVANQPQHF. The CDR3 DNA follows: TGTGCCAGCAGAAAGACAGGGGTTGCGAATCAGCCCCAGCATTTT.

The table lists this clone with a count of one. The CDR3 loop is CASSQVQTLNEQFF. CDR3 nucleotides: TGTGCCAGCAGCCAAGTTCAGACACTCAATGAGCAGTTCTTC. This sequence joins TRBV14 and TRBJ2-1; no clear D gene. The germline V gene has CDR1 SGHDN and CDR2 FVKESK. Trimming took off 1 base at V and 6 bases at J, with 10 bases between the two ends. This CDR3 comprises 14 residues.

This clone was counted a few times. The J gene is TRBJ2-5, the V gene TRBV15; TRBD1 aligns across 7 bases. Germline CDR1 LNHNV, CDR2 YYDKDF (reference sequence). The CDR3 length is 15 residues. Trimming took 1 base from V and 3 from J; bases not matched to a gene: 5. The CDR3 loop is CATSRVSTGEETQYF. The CDR3 DNA reads TGTGCCACCAGCAGAGTCAGCACAGGGGAAGAGACCCAGTACTTC.

The gene calls are TRBV2 and TRBJ1-4, with D possibly TRBD1 on 6 matching bases. V was clipped by 6 bases and J by 3 bases, with 14 bases between them. Germline assignment: CDR1 SNHLY and CDR2 FYNNEI. This CDR3 contains 15 residues. The CDR3 DNA sequence: TGTGCCAGCAGATTAACAGGGCTATCTAATGAAAAACTGTTTTTT. Amino acids: CASRLTGLSNEKLFF.

The chain is built from TRBV7-9 and TRBJ1-5; 7 bases line up with TRBD1. J was trimmed by 2 bases and V by 5 bases; bases with no gene match: 9. Germline-derived CDR1 and CDR2 are SEHNR and FQNEAQ (reference sequence). CDR3 length equals 16 residues. In nucleotides, the CDR3 is TGTGCCAGCAGCGGAGACCCAGGGGGTGGCAATCAGCCCCAGCATTTT. Translation: CASSGDPGGGNQPQHF.

The chain joins TRBV2 to TRBJ2-5; 7 bases are a match to TRBD2. Matching the DNA end better, TRBJ2-7 makes the J call doubtful. The CDR3 consists of 15 residues. The germline V gene has CDR1 SNHLY and CDR2 FYNNEI. The CDR3 sequence is CASSEEASGTYEQYF. DNA of the CDR3: TGTGCCAGCAGTGAAGAGGCTAGCGGTACCTACGAGCAGTACTTC.

This clone has more than one count but fewer than ten. V is TRBV28 and J is TRBJ1-3; maybe TRBD1 (5 bases). The germline V gene has CDR1 MDHEN and CDR2 SYDVKM. The V and J ends lost 10 bases and 4 bases respectively, with 11 bases between them. The CDR3 consists of 12 residues. In DNA form, the CDR3 reads TGTGCCACCAGGACAACCGGAAACACCATATATTTT. Its translation: CATRTTGNTIYF.

The chain recombines TRBV2 with TRBJ1-4; 8 nucleotides match TRBD1. The CDR3 covers 13 residues. Germline loops: CDR1 SNHLY, CDR2 FYNNEI. J was trimmed by 8 bases and V by 4 bases; bases with no gene match: 3. The CDR3 nucleotides are TGTGCCAGCAGTGCAGGGGGCCGCGAAAAACTGTTTTTT. It encodes CASSAGGREKLFF.

The gene calls are TRBV6-5 and TRBJ2-5; D unresolved. Germline-derived CDR1 and CDR2 are MNHEY and SVGAGI. CDR3 length equals 15 residues. V was clipped by 0 bases and J by 1 base, with 9 bases between them. CDR3 sequence (DNA): TGTGCCAGCAGTTACTCCCCACAAACCCAAGAGACCCAGTACTTC. This codes for CASSYSPQTQETQYF.

The chain recombines TRBV11-2 with TRBJ2-2; TRBD2 is a possible D gene (6 bases). This CDR3 has 14 residues. Germline V gene sequence: CDR1 SGHAT, CDR2 FQNNGV. The V end lost 5 bases, the J end lost 5 bases, and 12 bases lay between the germline ends. The CDR3, as DNA: TGTGCCAGCAGCCGAATGGGGGGTACCGGGGAGCTGTTTTTT. Translating it yields CASSRMGGTGELFF.

The V call is TRBV7-9, the J call TRBJ2-1; perhaps TRBD2 as D (5 bases). The CDR3 runs to 10 residues. Germline CDR1 reads SEHNR; CDR2 reads FQNEAQ (reference sequence). V was pared by 8 bases and J by 6 bases, with 5 bases between. In nucleotides, the CDR3 is TGTGCCAGCGGGAGCAATGAGCAGTTCTTC. Its translation: CASGSNEQFF. Supplemented by reference TRBV7-9 and TRBJ2-1, the full variable domain reads DTGVSQNPRHKITKRGQNVTFRCDPISEHNRLYWYRQTLGQGPEFLTYFQNEAQLEKSRLLSDRFSAERPKGSFSTLEIQRTEQGDSAMYLCASGSNEQFFGPGTRLTVL.

The gene calls are TRBV7-9 and TRBJ2-7; 10 bases are a match to TRBD2. V trimming: 5 bases; J trimming: 5 bases; junction bases outside the gene matches: 12. Germline CDR1 reads SEHNR; CDR2 reads FQNEAQ (reference sequence). The CDR3 runs 16 residues. The CDR3 here is CASSRKPAGGLHEQYF. In nucleotides, the CDR3 is TGTGCCAGCAGCCGAAAACCAGCGGGGGGGCTCCACGAGCAGTACTTC.

This clone was observed a few times. This chain joins TRBV5-1 and TRBJ2-7; 9 nucleotides align to TRBD1. Germline V gene data show CDR1 as SGHRS and CDR2 as YFSETQ. With V trimmed by 1 base and J by 6 bases, 5 bases remained unmatched. The CDR3 has 14 residues. This CDR3 is CASSLLQGAGEQYF. The CDR3 DNA is TGCGCCAGCAGCTTGTTACAGGGGGCTGGCGAGCAGTACTTC. The whole variable domain, filled in from reference TRBV5-1 and TRBJ2-7, reads KAGVTQTPRYLIKTRGQQVTLSCSPISGHRSVSWYQQTPGQGLQFLFEYFSETQRNKGNFPGRFSGRQFSNSRSEMNVSTLELGDSALYLCASSLLQGAGEQYFGPGTRLTVT.

The chain links TRBV6-6 to TRBJ2-7; 8 nucleotides align to TRBD1. This CDR3 contains 15 residues. The germline V gene has CDR1 MNHNY and CDR2 SVGAGI (reference sequence). Trimming removed 0 bases from V and 2 bases from J; junction bases left unmatched: 3. CDR3 coding DNA: TGTGCCAGCAGTTACTCCGACAGGGGTGCCTACGAGCAGTACTTC. Translating it yields CASSYSDRGAYEQYF.

This rearrangement joins TRBV6-1 to TRBJ2-5; D gene ambiguous. Germline V gene sequence: CDR1 MNHNS, CDR2 SASEGT. Trimming stripped 7 bases from V and 2 bases from J, with 14 bases between. The CDR3 consists of 14 residues. The CDR3 bases are TGTGCCAGCACTAGTCATCTTTCGCAAGAGACCCAGTACTTC. Its translation: CASTSHLSQETQYF.